The clone carrying this T cell receptor beta chain has only a few counts. The CDR3 length is 14 residues. Germline CDR1 is KGHSH and CDR2 is LQKENI. Trimming removed 0 bases at V and 10 bases at J, with 13 bases between. It was with unique molecular identifiers that the TCRbeta library was prepared. MiXCR was run by TCRdb on the PCR reads, yielding one entry per CDR3 protein. The sample yields 240,000 or so distinct CDR3 sequences, more than 10% seen once. This sample is drawn from a study of T-cell reconstitution after alpha-beta-depleted transplantation in children. The input for sequencing was PBMCs from the stem cell graft donor, taken from the stem cell graft. This chain joins TRBV18 and TRBJ2-1; D call uncertain. This clonotype was sampled from a human donor who donated a stem cell graft to a child with acute lymphoblastic leukemia. The CDR3 region is CASSPPKAWGEQFF. CDR3 nucleotides: TGTGCCAGCTCACCACCAAAAGCCTGGGGAGAGCAGTTCTTC.